The 25 T cell receptor beta chains presented below share a single source sample, sequenced in a study of CD8 T cells in ankylosing spondylitis. TCRdb passed the 5' RACE reads through MiXCR, listing each CDR3 protein once. This repertoire shows tens of thousands of distinct CDR3 sequences, roughly a sixth found once; its top ten account for approximately 27%. The sample comprised blood. These receptors were collected from a male donor with ankylosing spondylitis or in good health (not recorded which).

This clonotype has a handful of counts. The rearrangement uses TRBV6-6 and TRBJ1-2, with 7 positions matching TRBD1. Germline V gene lookup returns CDR1 MNHNY and CDR2 SVGAGI (reference sequence). Germline trimming cut 7 bases from V and 4 bases from J; bases unmatched to any gene: 6. The CDR3 consists of 13 residues. CDR3: CASNTGVGYGYTF. The DNA for the CDR3 is TGTGCCAGCAATACAGGGGTCGGCTATGGCTACACCTTC.

In its sample, this clonotype was seen many times. DNA of the CDR3: TGTGCCAGCAGCTTCGGCGGGGGGAACACCGGGGAGCTGTTTTTT. Translating it yields CASSFGGGNTGELFF. The rearrangement links TRBV7-2 to TRBJ2-2; 7 bases fit TRBD2. CDR3 length: 15 amino acids. Germline V gene data show CDR1 as SGHTA and CDR2 as FQGNSA. After removal of 3 bases from V and 1 base from J, the junction contained 2 bases not matched to a gene.

This clonotype was detected only a few times. The CDR3 loop reads CASSPRLAGDPYF. Written as DNA, the CDR3 is TGCGCCAGCAGCCCCAGACTAGCGGGAGATCCGTATTTT. V and J are TRBV5-1 and TRBJ2-3, with 12 positions matching TRBD2. V lost 4 bases and J lost 14; bases outside the gene matches: 8. CDR3 size: 13 residues. Germline CDR1 SGHRS, CDR2 YFSETQ.

This clonotype came up a few times. The genes are TRBV20-1 and TRBJ1-3, with a possible D match to TRBD1 (6 bases). Trimming cost V 3 bases and J 0 bases, with 9 bases left between them. Germline V gene lookup returns CDR1 DFQATT and CDR2 SNEGSKA (reference sequence). The CDR3 has 14 residues. CDR3 nucleotides: TGCAGTGCTAGCACAGGGCCCTCTGGAAACACCATATATTTT. Translating gives CSASTGPSGNTIYF.

In its sample, this clonotype was seen many times. The chain is built from TRBV12-3 or TRBV12-4 and TRBJ2-2, with a weak D call TRBD2 (6 bases). The CDR3 is 14 residues long. Trimming took 6 bases from V and 1 from J, leaving 9 bases between them. The CDR3 protein is CASRTEGNTGELFF. The CDR3 DNA reads as TGTGCCAGCAGGACGGAGGGGAACACCGGGGAGCTGTTTTTT.

The chain links TRBV28 to TRBJ2-6, with 13 bases matching TRBD2. Germline CDR1 MDHEN, CDR2 SYDVKM. V dropped 5 bases and J dropped 0; count of bases not matched to a gene: 7. The CDR3 contains 19 residues. This CDR3 reads CASSPRTSGGSSGANVLTF. The CDR3 DNA reads as TGTGCCAGCAGTCCCCGGACTAGCGGGGGAAGCTCTGGGGCCAACGTCCTGACTTTC.

Only a few counts were recorded for this clonotype. This sequence joins TRBV5-1 and TRBJ2-2; TRBD1 matches 7 bases. The germline CDR1 and CDR2 sequences are SGHRS and YFSETQ. The ends lost 5 bases at V and 7 bases at J; junction bases unmatched: 14. The CDR3 sequence is 16 residues long. The CDR3 DNA reads TGCGCCAGCAGTCTAACTCCGGACAGGATGGGCGGGGAGCTGTTTTTT. Its translation: CASSLTPDRMGGELFF. Combining the CDR3 with reference TRBV5-1 and TRBJ2-2 gives the whole variable domain KAGVTQTPRYLIKTRGQQVTLSCSPISGHRSVSWYQQTPGQGLQFLFEYFSETQRNKGNFPGRFSGRQFSNSRSEMNVSTLELGDSALYLCASSLTPDRMGGELFFGEGSRLTVL.

This rearrangement joins TRBV11-2 to TRBJ2-1, with 9 bases matching TRBD2. Per germline, CDR1 SGHAT and CDR2 FQNNGV. V lost 4 bases and J lost 7; bases outside the gene matches: 11. The CDR3 runs 16 residues. The CDR3 coding sequence is TGTGCCAGCAGCTCCCGCAGGGTAGCGGGGGTTAATGAGCAGTTCTTC. Its protein product is CASSSRRVAGVNEQFF.

V usage is TRBV2 and J usage is TRBJ2-2, with D tentatively TRBD1 (6 bases). Germline V gene sequence: CDR1 SNHLY, CDR2 FYNNEI. V gave up 6 bases and J gave up 0 bases, with 11 bases separating them. The CDR3 totals 15 residues. The CDR3 protein is CASSRDIANTGELFF. CDR3 coding DNA: TGTGCCAGCAGCCGGGACATCGCGAACACCGGGGAGCTGTTTTTT.

The CDR3 sequence: CASSSTGLSNQPQHF. CDR3 coding DNA: TGTGCCAGCAGTTCGACAGGTTTAAGCAATCAGCCCCAGCATTTT. This chain joins TRBV27 and TRBJ1-5; D possibly corresponds to TRBD1 (6 bases). In germline, CDR1 is MNHEY, CDR2 SMNVEV (reference sequence). This CDR3 has 15 residues. With 4 bases removed from V and 1 base from J, the gap between germline ends came to 11 bases.

The chain joins TRBV7-2 to TRBJ2-3; tentatively, D is TRBD2 (6 bases). CDR3 length: 16 residues. In germline, CDR1 is SGHTA, CDR2 FQGNSA. The V gene lost 0 bases and the J gene lost 6 bases, with 16 bases spanning the gap. The chain's CDR3 is CASSLAPWRGSDTQYF. CDR3 coding DNA: TGTGCCAGCAGCTTAGCGCCTTGGCGGGGTTCTGATACGCAGTATTTT.

The table lists this clonotype with many counts. The genes are TRBV5-5 and TRBJ1-4, with D uncertain. The germline V and J ends were trimmed by 4 bases and 4 bases, with 14 bases remaining between them. The CDR3 sequence is 15 residues long. Germline-derived CDR1 and CDR2 are SGHKS and YYEKEE (reference sequence). CDR3 sequence reads: CASSAGPDVNEKLFF. CDR3 nucleotides: TGTGCCAGCAGCGCCGGCCCGGACGTTAATGAAAAACTGTTTTTT.

A few counts support this clonotype. V usage is TRBV5-1 and J usage is TRBJ2-2, with a weak D call TRBD2 (5 bases). The V gene's germline CDR1 is SGHRS and CDR2 YFSETQ. The CDR3 runs 13 residues. V was clipped by 6 bases and J by 2 bases, with 8 bases between them. The chain's CDR3 is CASTRLNTGELFF. The CDR3 DNA is TGCGCCAGCACTAGACTAAACACCGGGGAGCTGTTTTTT.

The J gene is TRBJ2-3, the V gene TRBV5-1, with 8 positions matching TRBD2. The V and J ends lost 4 bases and 2 bases, in that order; junction bases with no gene match: 9. CDR1 and CDR2 (germline): SGHRS, YFSETQ. The CDR3 has 16 residues. DNA for the CDR3: TGCGCCAGCAGCCCCGTGAGCGGGAGCTCCACAGATACGCAGTATTTT. It yields the protein CASSPVSGSSTDTQYF.

This clonotype was found many times. The chain recombines TRBV20-1 with TRBJ2-1; TRBD2 matches at 13 bases. V dropped 6 bases and J dropped 1; count of bases not matched to a gene: 6. Germline-derived CDR1 and CDR2 are DFQATT and SNEGSKA (reference sequence). This CDR3 contains 16 residues. CDR3 sequence: CSARTSGGSSYNEQFF. The CDR3 nucleotides read TGCAGTGCGAGGACTAGCGGGGGATCTTCCTACAATGAGCAGTTCTTC.

In this sample, this clonotype turned up many times. V usage is TRBV29-1 and J usage is TRBJ2-5, with 10 bases aligning to TRBD2. From germline, CDR1 is SQVTM and CDR2 ANQGSEA. CDR3 length: 13 residues. V lost 6 bases and J lost 2; bases outside the gene matches: 3. The CDR3: CSVGAGGQETQYF. The DNA for the CDR3 is TGCAGCGTAGGAGCGGGAGGGCAAGAGACCCAGTACTTC.

In nucleotides, the CDR3 is TGTGCCAGCAGTTTTATGAGGCTAGATCGCGATACGCAGTATTTT. It specifies CASSFMRLDRDTQYF. The V call is TRBV12-3 or TRBV12-4, the J call TRBJ2-3, with no clear D. Trimming cost V 3 bases and J 6 bases, with 16 bases left between them. The CDR3 runs 15 residues.

CDR3 sequence: CATSRDGFTEAFF. The DNA of the CDR3 is TGTGCCACCAGCAGAGATGGCTTCACTGAAGCTTTCTTT. The chain links TRBV15 to TRBJ1-1; D call uncertain. Trimming left V 0 bases short and J 4 bases short, with 6 bases between. The CDR3 consists of 13 residues. Germline V lookup: CDR1 LNHNV, CDR2 YYDKDF (reference sequence).

The chain joins TRBV7-9 to TRBJ1-4; possibly TRBD1 for D (6 bases). The V end lost 5 bases, the J end lost 0 bases, and 16 bases lay between the germline ends. The CDR3 is made up of 17 amino acids. Germline V gene sequence: CDR1 SEHNR, CDR2 FQNEAQ (reference sequence). CDR3 DNA: TGTGCCAGCAGCCGACAGACTACAGGGACAACTAATGAAAAACTGTTTTTT. Encoded protein: CASSRQTTGTTNEKLFF.

V and J are TRBV20-1 and TRBJ2-3; 7 bases match TRBD1. The CDR3 is made up of 14 amino acids. The trim removed 6 bases at V and 6 bases at J, leaving 12 bases unmatched. Germline values: CDR1 DFQATT, CDR2 SNEGSKA (reference sequence). The CDR3 DNA is TGCAGTGCAAAGCTAGACAGGGTATTGGATACGCAGTATTTT. Translated, it gives CSAKLDRVLDTQYF.

The chain recombines TRBV4-3 with TRBJ2-2; 9 bases match TRBD1. This CDR3 has 17 residues. CDR1 and CDR2 from the germline V gene are LGHNA and YSLEER. The V segment lost 0 bases and the J segment 4 bases; nucleotides outside the gene matches: 6. In DNA, the CDR3 is TGCGCCAGCAGCCAAGATGGGGACAGGGCTGGCACCGGGGAGCTGTTTTTT. Its translation: CASSQDGDRAGTGELFF.

This clonotype has more than one count but fewer than ten. The V call is TRBV20-1, the J call TRBJ2-2; TRBD1 matches 8 bases. CDR1 and CDR2 (germline): DFQATT, SNEGSKA (reference sequence). V was clipped by 3 bases and J by 5 bases; unmatched bases: 8. The CDR3 consists of 15 residues. CDR3 in DNA: TGCAGTGCTAGGAGAGCCAGGGGGCGGACCGGGGAGCTGTTTTTT. This translates into CSARRARGRTGELFF.

This clonotype appeared a few times. The chain has TRBV7-9 and TRBJ2-1, with TRBD1 identical over 8 bases. Per germline, CDR1 SEHNR and CDR2 FQNEAQ (reference sequence). V lost 8 bases, J lost 7 bases, and 7 bases stayed unmatched. The CDR3 sequence is 13 residues long. The CDR3 DNA reads as TGTGCCAGCGGCGGACAGGGTGGGAATGAGCAGTTCTTC. Protein: CASGGQGGNEQFF. Based on the CDR3 plus reference TRBV7-9 and TRBJ2-1, the full variable domain is DTGVSQNPRHKITKRGQNVTFRCDPISEHNRLYWYRQTLGQGPEFLTYFQNEAQLEKSRLLSDRFSAERPKGSFSTLEIQRTEQGDSAMYLCASGGQGGNEQFFGPGTRLTVL.

In its sample, this clonotype was seen many times. The rearrangement joins TRBV28 to TRBJ2-1; D is perhaps TRBD1 or TRBD2 (5 bases each). The CDR3 is made up of 13 amino acids. V was pared by 6 bases and J by 4 bases, with 10 bases between. Germline V gene data show CDR1 as MDHEN and CDR2 as SYDVKM. The CDR3 nucleotides are TGTGCCAGCAGCCGGGGACGATACAATGAGCAGTTCTTC. Its protein product is CASSRGRYNEQFF.

This clonotype was seen at least ten times. The chain joins TRBV28 to TRBJ1-5, with D unresolved. Germline lookup yields CDR1 MDHEN and CDR2 SYDVKM. Trimming pared 4 bases from V and 5 bases from J, leaving 6 bases between. The CDR3 totals 12 residues. The CDR3 reads CASSSGYQPQHF. CDR3 nucleotides: TGTGCCAGCAGTTCCGGATATCAGCCCCAGCATTTT.